The 10 T cell receptor beta chains below were found in one sample sequenced in a study of neurological immune-mediated disorders. TCRdb re-called the 5' RACE reads with MiXCR, one entry per CDR3 protein. The top ten clones hold roughly 1.7% of a sample with more than 45,000 distinct CDR3 sequences, around 3.6% of them seen once. Sample: PBMCs. The receptors were gathered from a young man with multiple sclerosis.

This clonotype appeared many times. The rearrangement links TRBV7-9 to TRBJ1-1, with D unclear. Germline V CDR1 and CDR2: SEHNR, FQNEAQ (reference sequence). This CDR3 contains 15 residues. V shed 4 bases and J shed 1 base, with 13 bases lying between them. Here the CDR3 reads CASSWGEGRNTEAFF. Here the CDR3 DNA reads TGTGCCAGCAGCTGGGGAGAGGGTAGGAACACTGAAGCTTTCTTT. Looking up the rest from reference TRBV7-9 and TRBJ1-1 gives the full variable domain: DTGVSQNPRHKITKRGQNVTFRCDPISEHNRLYWYRQTLGQGPEFLTYFQNEAQLEKSRLLSDRFSAERPKGSFSTLEIQRTEQGDSAMYLCASSWGEGRNTEAFFGQGTRLTVV.

This clonotype was seen repeatedly, ten times or more. The chain carries TRBV20-1 and TRBJ1-2; 8 nucleotides line up with TRBD1. The CDR3 extends over 15 amino acids. V shed 4 bases, J shed 4 bases, and the junction held 11 bases outside the gene matches. The germline V gene has CDR1 DFQATT and CDR2 SNEGSKA (reference sequence). The CDR3 loop reads CSAIGTGGSVYGYTF. CDR3 coding DNA: TGCAGTGCTATCGGGACAGGAGGTTCCGTCTATGGCTACACCTTC.

This clonotype was observed many times. The rearrangement uses TRBV7-8 and TRBJ2-5; 9 positions match TRBD2. The CDR3 length is 17 residues. Germline V gene lookup returns CDR1 SGHVS and CDR2 FQNEAQ. The V segment lost 5 bases and the J segment 1 base; nucleotides outside the gene matches: 11. CDR3 sequence reads: CASSLYISGGFQETQYF. Written as DNA, the CDR3 is TGTGCCAGCAGCCTCTATATAAGCGGGGGGTTCCAAGAGACCCAGTACTTC.

This clonotype occurred many times. V gene TRBV5-1 combines with J gene TRBJ2-3, with unresolved D. The CDR3 is 17 amino acids. The germline gives CDR1 SGHRS, CDR2 YFSETQ. Trimming took 1 base from V and 0 from J, leaving 15 bases between them. This chain's CDR3 is CASSLLGPESSTDTQYF. The CDR3 region has the DNA TGCGCCAGCAGCTTGCTGGGCCCCGAGTCTAGCACAGATACGCAGTATTTT.

The V gene is TRBV12-5, the J gene TRBJ2-7; D possibly corresponds to TRBD2 (6 bases). The germline gives CDR1 LGHNT, CDR2 FRNRAP. Trimming took off 1 base at V and 1 base at J, with 11 bases between the two ends. This CDR3 spans 15 amino acids. The DNA for the CDR3 is TGTGCTAGTGGTTTGGGCGGGACGGTATCCTACGAGCAGTACTTC. It is translated as CASGLGGTVSYEQYF.

V usage is TRBV7-3 and J usage is TRBJ1-1; no reliable D call. CDR1 and CDR2 (germline): SGHTA, FQGTGA. The V end lost 1 base, the J end lost 4 bases, and 7 bases lay between the germline ends. The CDR3 extends over 13 amino acids. In DNA, the CDR3 is TGTGCCAGCAGCTTAAATGGCGGCACTGAAGCTTTCTTT. Its translation is CASSLNGGTEAFF.

This clonotype was picked up a small number of times. One base away lies a much larger clone, so this may be a sequencing read error. This chain connects TRBV7-9 to TRBJ1-6; D call uncertain. The CDR3 has 14 residues. Germline V gene lookup returns CDR1 SEHNR and CDR2 FQNEAQ (reference sequence). V shed 2 bases and J shed 5 bases, with 7 bases lying between them. The CDR3 DNA follows: TGTGCCAGCAGCTTACGAAAAGATAATTCACCCCTCCACTTT. It specifies CASSLRKDNSPLHF.

As to this clonotype: This may stem from a read error, because a much larger clone lies one nucleotide away. The rearrangement uses TRBV19 and TRBJ2-7; 8 bases fit TRBD1. After removal of 7 bases from V and 5 bases from J, the junction contained 13 bases not matched to a gene. The germline CDR1 and CDR2 sequences are LNHDA and SQIVND (reference sequence). The CDR3 is 15 residues long. CDR3 sequence (DNA): TGTGCCAGTAATGGAGCAAGGACAGGGTCGGACGAGCAGTACTTC. Residues: CASNGARTGSDEQYF.

There are many counts of this clonotype. V usage is TRBV7-9 and J usage is TRBJ2-2, with TRBD1 identical over 11 bases. The germline V gene has CDR1 SEHNR and CDR2 FQNEAQ (reference sequence). Unmatched junction bases numbered 6, after V lost 2 bases and J lost 7 bases. The CDR3 is made up of 16 amino acids. The chain's CDR3 is CASSLPRTGGNGELFF. Written as DNA, the CDR3 is TGTGCCAGCAGCTTACCTCGGACAGGGGGCAACGGGGAGCTGTTTTTT.

This clonotype was observed at least ten times. V usage is TRBV12-3 or TRBV12-4 and J usage is TRBJ2-1; TRBD1 matches at 8 bases. The V gene end was trimmed by 6 bases and the J gene end by 13 bases; junction bases not matched to a gene: 14. CDR3 length equals 14 residues. CDR3 loop: CASRVDRVGLSQFF. CDR3 DNA sequence: TGTGCCAGCAGGGTGGACAGGGTGGGTTTAAGCCAGTTCTTC.